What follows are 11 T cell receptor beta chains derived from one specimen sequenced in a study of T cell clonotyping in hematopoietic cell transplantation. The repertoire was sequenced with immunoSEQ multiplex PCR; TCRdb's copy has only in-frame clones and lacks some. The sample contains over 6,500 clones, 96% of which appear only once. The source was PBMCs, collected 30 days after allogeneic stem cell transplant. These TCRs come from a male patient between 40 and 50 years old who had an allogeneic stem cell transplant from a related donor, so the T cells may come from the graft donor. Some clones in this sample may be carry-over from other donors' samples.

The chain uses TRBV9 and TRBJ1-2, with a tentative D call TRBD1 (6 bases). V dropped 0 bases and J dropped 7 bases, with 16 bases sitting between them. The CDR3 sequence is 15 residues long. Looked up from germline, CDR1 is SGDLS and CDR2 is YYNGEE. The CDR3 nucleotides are TGTGCCAGCAGCGTAGGAGTGGGGGGCGCGGGTGGCTACACCTTC. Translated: CASSVGVGGAGGYTF.

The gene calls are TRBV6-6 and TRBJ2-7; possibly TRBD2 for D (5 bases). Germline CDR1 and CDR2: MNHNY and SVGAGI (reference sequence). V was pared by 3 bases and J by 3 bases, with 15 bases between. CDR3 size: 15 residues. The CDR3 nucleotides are TGTGCCAGCAGTTATTCCATGGTAGGAGGCTACGAGCAGTACTTC. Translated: CASSYSMVGGYEQYF.

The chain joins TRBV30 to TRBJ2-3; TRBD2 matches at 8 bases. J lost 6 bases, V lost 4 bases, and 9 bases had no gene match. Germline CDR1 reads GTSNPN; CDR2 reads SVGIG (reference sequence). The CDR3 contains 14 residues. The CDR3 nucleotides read TGTGCCTGGAAATTAGCGGGACTAGGGGATACGCAGTATTTT. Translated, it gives CAWKLAGLGDTQYF.

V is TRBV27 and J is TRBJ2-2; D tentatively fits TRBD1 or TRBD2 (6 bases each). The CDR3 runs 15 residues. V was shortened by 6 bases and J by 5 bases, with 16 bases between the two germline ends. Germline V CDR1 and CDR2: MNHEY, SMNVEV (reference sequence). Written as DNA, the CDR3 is TGTGCCAGCAGAGCCCGACAGGCGGGGACCGGGGAGCTGTTTTTT. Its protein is CASRARQAGTGELFF.

CDR3 loop: CASSPFPTGEAEAFF. The CDR3 nucleotides are TGTGCCAGCAGTCCCTTCCCGACAGGGGAAGCTGAAGCTTTCTTT. The chain recombines TRBV2 with TRBJ1-1, with TRBD1 matching 8 bases. The CDR3 is made up of 15 amino acids. The junction had 11 bases not matched to a gene; V was cut back by 5 bases and J by 6 bases. CDR1 SNHLY and CDR2 FYNNEI come from the germline V gene. The variable domain in full, completed from reference TRBV2 and TRBJ1-1, reads EPEVTQTPSHQVTQMGQEVILRCVPISNHLYFYWYRQILGQKVEFLVSFYNNEISEKSEIFDDQFSVERPDGSNFTLKIRSTKLEDSAMYFCASSPFPTGEAEAFFGQGTRLTVV.

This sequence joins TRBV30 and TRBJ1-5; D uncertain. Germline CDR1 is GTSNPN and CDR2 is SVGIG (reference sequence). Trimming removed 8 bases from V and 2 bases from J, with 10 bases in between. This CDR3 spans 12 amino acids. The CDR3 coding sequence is TGTGCCGGAAACAAAGGCAATCAGCCCCAGCATTTT. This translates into CAGNKGNQPQHF.

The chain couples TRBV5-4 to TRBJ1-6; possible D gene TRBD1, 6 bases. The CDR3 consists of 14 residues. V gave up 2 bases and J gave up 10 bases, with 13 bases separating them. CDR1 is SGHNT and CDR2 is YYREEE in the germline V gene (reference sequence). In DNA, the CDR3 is TGTGCCAGCAGCTTTACAGGGAATCGGTCACCCCTCCACTTT. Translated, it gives CASSFTGNRSPLHF.

CDR3 coding DNA: TGTGCCAGCAGGGATCGCGGTACCGGGGAGCTGTTTTTT. Its translation: CASRDRGTGELFF. This chain uses TRBV6-5 with TRBJ2-2; the D is unclear. The germline CDR1 and CDR2 sequences are MNHEY and SVGAGI. The V end was cut by 6 bases, the J end by 5 bases, with 10 bases between. This CDR3 has 13 amino acids.

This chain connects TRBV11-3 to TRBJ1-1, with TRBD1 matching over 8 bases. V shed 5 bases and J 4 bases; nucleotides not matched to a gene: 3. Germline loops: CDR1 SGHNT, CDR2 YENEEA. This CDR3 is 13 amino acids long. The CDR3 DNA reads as TGTGCCAGCAGCCAACAGGGGGGCACTGAAGCTTTCTTT. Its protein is CASSQQGGTEAFF.

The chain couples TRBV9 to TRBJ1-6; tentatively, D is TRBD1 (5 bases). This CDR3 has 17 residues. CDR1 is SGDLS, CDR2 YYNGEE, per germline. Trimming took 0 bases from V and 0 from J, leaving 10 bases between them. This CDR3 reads CASSVAPGSSYNSPLHF. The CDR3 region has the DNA TGTGCCAGCAGCGTAGCTCCAGGGTCCTCCTATAATTCACCCCTCCACTTT. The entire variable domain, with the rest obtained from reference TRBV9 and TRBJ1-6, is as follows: DSGVTQTPKHLITATGQRVTLRCSPRSGDLSVYWYQQSLDQGLQFLIQYYNGEERAKGNILERFSAQQFPDLHSELNLSSLELGDSALYFCASSVAPGSSYNSPLHFGNGTRLTVT.

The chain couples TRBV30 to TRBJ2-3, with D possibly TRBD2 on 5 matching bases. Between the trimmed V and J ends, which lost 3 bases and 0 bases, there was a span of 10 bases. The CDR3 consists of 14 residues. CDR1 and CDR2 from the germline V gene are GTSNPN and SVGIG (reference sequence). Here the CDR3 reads CAWSRGSSTDTQYF. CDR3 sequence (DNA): TGTGCCTGGAGCCGGGGATCTAGCACAGATACGCAGTATTTT.